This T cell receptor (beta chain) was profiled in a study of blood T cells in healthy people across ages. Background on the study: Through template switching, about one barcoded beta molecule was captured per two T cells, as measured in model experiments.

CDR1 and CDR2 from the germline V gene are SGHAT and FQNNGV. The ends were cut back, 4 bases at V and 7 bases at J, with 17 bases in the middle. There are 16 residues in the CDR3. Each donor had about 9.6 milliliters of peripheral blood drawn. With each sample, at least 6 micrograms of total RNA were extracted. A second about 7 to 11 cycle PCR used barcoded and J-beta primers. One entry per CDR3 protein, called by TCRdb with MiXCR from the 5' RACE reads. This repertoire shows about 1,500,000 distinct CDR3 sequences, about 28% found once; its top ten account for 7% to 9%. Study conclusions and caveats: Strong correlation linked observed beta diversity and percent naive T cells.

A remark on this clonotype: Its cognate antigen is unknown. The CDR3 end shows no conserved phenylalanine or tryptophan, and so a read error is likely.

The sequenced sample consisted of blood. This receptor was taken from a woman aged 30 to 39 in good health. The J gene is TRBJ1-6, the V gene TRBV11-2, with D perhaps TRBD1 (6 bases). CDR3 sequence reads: CASSSAGGRVNSPLHL. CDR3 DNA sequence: TGTGCCAGCAGCTCCGCTGGGGGCAGGGTCAATTCACCCCTCCACTTG.